What follows are 17 T cell receptor beta chains derived from one specimen sequenced in a study of blood T cell repertoires in COVID-19. This table comes from immunoSEQ multiplex PCR, and its TCRdb copy is limited to in-frame clones, with some not included. The sample has 60,000 to 70,000 clones, 70% to 90% seen once. The sequenced sample was peripheral blood. Every receptor here comes from a man aged 50 or older with acute or convalescent COVID-19.

The genes are TRBV25-1 and TRBJ1-3; TRBD1 matches at 7 bases. After removal of 6 bases from V and 4 bases from J, the junction contained 6 bases not matched to a gene. The CDR3 length is 14 residues. The germline CDR1 and CDR2 sequences are MGHDK and SYGVNS. CDR3 DNA: TGTGCCAGCAGACCAACAGGGGTCGGAAACACCATATATTTT. Translated, it gives CASRPTGVGNTIYF.

The CDR3 spells CASSDDEPGVGGYTF. The CDR3 DNA reads as TGTGCCAGCAGTGACGACGAGCCAGGGGTAGGTGGCTACACCTTC. This rearrangement joins TRBV2 to TRBJ1-2; a weak D match, TRBD1 (6 bases). The CDR3 consists of 15 residues. Between the trimmed V and J ends, which lost 3 bases and 7 bases, there was a span of 18 bases. The germline gives CDR1 SNHLY, CDR2 FYNNEI.

This sequence joins TRBV15 and TRBJ1-6; D gene unclear. CDR1 and CDR2 from the germline V gene are LNHNV and YYDKDF (reference sequence). V lost 2 bases, J lost 8 bases, and 7 bases lay in between. The CDR3 spans 13 residues. CDR3 coding DNA: TGTGCCACCAGCAGACCACGAGATTCACCCCTCCACTTT. This gives the protein CATSRPRDSPLHF.

This clone was seen a few times. Here the CDR3 DNA reads TGTGCCAGCATCAAAGGACTAGCGGGGGGAGGATCCTACAATGAGCAGTTCTTC. Translated, it gives CASIKGLAGGGSYNEQFF. V gene TRBV11-2 combines with J gene TRBJ2-1; TRBD2 matches at 14 bases. The trim removed 7 bases at V and 1 base at J, leaving 9 bases unmatched. Looked up from germline, CDR1 is SGHAT and CDR2 is FQNNGV. CDR3 length equals 18 residues. Looking up the rest from reference TRBV11-2 and TRBJ2-1 gives the full variable domain: EAGVAQSPRYKIIEKRQSVAFWCNPISGHATLYWYQQILGQGPKLLIQFQNNGVVDDSQLPKDRFSAERLKGVDSTLKIQPAKLEDSAVYLCASIKGLAGGGSYNEQFFGPGTRLTVL.

The chain couples TRBV7-2 to TRBJ1-3; no firm D call. Germline V lookup: CDR1 SGHTA, CDR2 FQGNSA. V was pared by 3 bases and J by 1 base, with 10 bases between. This CDR3 region has 15 residues. Here the CDR3 reads CASSFQDMSGNTIYF. The CDR3 DNA reads as TGTGCCAGCAGCTTCCAAGACATGTCTGGAAACACCATATATTTT.

This clone was recorded only once. The V call is TRBV4-1, the J call TRBJ2-1; 13 bases are a match to TRBD2. With 0 bases clipped from V and 1 base from J, the junction kept 6 bases outside the gene matches. This CDR3 has 19 amino acids. Germline values: CDR1 MGHRA, CDR2 YSYEKL. The CDR3 here is CASSQDRLAGGTSYNEQFF. The CDR3 DNA sequence: TGCGCCAGCAGCCAAGATAGACTAGCGGGGGGAACTTCCTACAATGAGCAGTTCTTC.

This clone has just one count. The V and J genes are TRBV29-1 and TRBJ2-7; D call uncertain. The CDR3 is 10 amino acids. Germline V gene data show CDR1 as SQVTM and CDR2 as ANQGSEA. V was trimmed by 4 bases and J by 3 bases, leaving 4 bases between them. CDR3 region: CSVVSYEQYV. CDR3 DNA sequence: TGCAGCGTTGTGAGCTACGAGCAGTACGTC.

The chain carries TRBV6-5 and TRBJ2-3; 7 nucleotides agree with TRBD2. Trimming took 8 bases from V and 2 from J; bases not matched to a gene: 10. Per germline, CDR1 MNHEY and CDR2 SVGAGI. The CDR3 has 15 amino acids. CDR3: CASALSSGSTDTQYF. As DNA, the CDR3 is TGTGCCAGCGCCCTCTCTAGCGGATCCACAGATACGCAGTATTTT.

CDR3 in DNA: TGCAGTGCTAGTTCGGCAGGGATGGATACGCAGTATTTT. Encoded protein: CSASSAGMDTQYF. J is TRBJ2-3 and V is TRBV20-1, with D maybe TRBD1 (5 bases). Germline assignment: CDR1 DFQATT and CDR2 SNEGSKA (reference sequence). The CDR3 runs 13 residues. V was trimmed by 3 bases and J by 6 bases, leaving 13 bases between them.

This chain connects TRBV7-8 to TRBJ1-2; D perhaps matches TRBD1 (5 bases). The CDR3 totals 13 residues. Germline CDR1 is SGHVS and CDR2 is FQNEAQ. V was clipped by 1 base and J by 8 bases, with 11 bases between them. The DNA for the CDR3 is TGTGCCAGCAGCTTAGACAGGTGGGAAGGCTACACCTTC. Its protein product is CASSLDRWEGYTF.

The V and J genes are TRBV24-1 and TRBJ1-4; D call uncertain. V lost 7 bases and J lost 8, with 19 bases in between. Germline V lookup: CDR1 KGHDR, CDR2 SFDVKD. The CDR3 totals 15 residues. CDR3 protein: CATSRGLAWREKLFF. The DNA for the CDR3 is TGTGCCACCAGCCGAGGCCTAGCTTGGAGAGAAAAACTGTTTTTT.

The rearrangement joins TRBV2 to TRBJ1-1; TRBD1 is a possible D gene (6 bases). V lost 7 bases and J lost 3, with 9 bases in between. This CDR3 region has 12 residues. CDR1 and CDR2 from the germline V gene are SNHLY and FYNNEI. The CDR3 DNA follows: TGTGCCAGCACAGGGGAATACACTGAAGCTTTCTTT. The encoded protein is CASTGEYTEAFF.

This clone was observed a single time. The genes are TRBV12-1 and TRBJ2-4; TRBD2 was called by the table and not checked on the DNA. TRBV12-1 is reported as a pseudogene. The CDR3 totals 17 residues. CDR3 sequence: CASSSLARGSTKNIQYF. DNA for the CDR3: TGTGCCAGCAGCTCCCTAGCTCGGGGATCGACCAAAAACATTCAGTACTTC.

The chain is built from TRBV27 and TRBJ1-2; D is undetermined. The CDR3 loop spans 15 amino acids. The V and J ends lost 2 bases and 0 bases respectively, with 10 bases between them. Germline V gene data show CDR1 as MNHEY and CDR2 as SMNVEV (reference sequence). Written as DNA, the CDR3 is TGTGCCAGCAGTTTAGGGCCCGGCCCTAACTATGGCTACACCTTC. Its translation: CASSLGPGPNYGYTF.

The chain recombines TRBV6-5 with TRBJ1-5, with 7 bases identical to TRBD1. There are 13 residues in the CDR3. CDR1 and CDR2 (germline): MNHEY, SVGAGI. The J segment lost 5 bases and the V segment lost 5 bases, leaving 3 bases of the junction unmatched. The CDR3 protein is CASSITGDQPQHF. The DNA for the CDR3 is TGTGCCAGCAGTATTACAGGGGATCAGCCCCAGCATTTT.

This rearrangement joins TRBV2 to TRBJ2-6; D is undetermined. CDR1 and CDR2 (germline): SNHLY, FYNNEI. This CDR3 is 15 amino acids long. V was cut by 5 bases and J by 0 bases, with 8 bases left in between. This CDR3 reads CASSSVDSGANVLTF. The CDR3 bases are TGTGCCAGCAGTTCAGTCGACTCTGGGGCCAACGTCCTGACTTTC.

V is TRBV7-9 and J is TRBJ2-7; 7 nucleotides agree with TRBD2. The CDR3 runs to 16 residues. Trimming removed 5 bases from V and 1 base from J; junction bases left unmatched: 11. Germline V CDR1 and CDR2: SEHNR, FQNEAQ (reference sequence). CDR3 in amino acids: CASSTSSGTTSYEQYF. Here the CDR3 DNA reads TGTGCCAGCAGCACATCATCCGGGACTACGTCCTACGAGCAGTACTTC. The whole variable domain, filled in from reference TRBV7-9 and TRBJ2-7, reads DTGVSQNPRHKITKRGQNVTFRCDPISEHNRLYWYRQTLGQGPEFLTYFQNEAQLEKSRLLSDRFSAERPKGSFSTLEIQRTEQGDSAMYLCASSTSSGTTSYEQYFGPGTRLTVT.